The TCR beta chain under discussion was sequenced for a study of T cell responses to AZD1222 COVID-19 vaccine. The V end lost 6 bases, the J end lost 3 bases, and 11 bases lay between the germline ends. Germline assignment: CDR1 SGHNT and CDR2 YENEEA. The CDR3 runs to 13 residues. Broader study findings: Repertoire collection took place solely once the T cell response had peaked. Spike-specific TCR breadth and depth both grew after two AZD1222 doses.

The assay was immunoSEQ multiplex PCR, and TCRdb's table has in-frame clones only and misses some. Here the sample spans 120,000 or so clones, approximately 90% being singletons. With respect to this clone: As yet, its antigen is unknown.

Sequenced here: peripheral blood, sampled on day 0 of MenACWY control vaccination. The sequence came from an adult in good health. The chain recombines TRBV11-3 with TRBJ1-1; D remains unclear. For the CDR3, the DNA is TGTGCCAGCAGTCACGACGGGTACACTGAAGCTTTCTTT. Residues: CASSHDGYTEAFF. Filled out from reference TRBV11-3 and TRBJ1-1, the complete variable domain reads EAGVVQSPRYKIIEKKQPVAFWCNPISGHNTLYWYLQNLGQGPELLIRYENEEAVDDSQLPKDRFSAERLKGVDSTLKIQPAELGDSAVYLCASSHDGYTEAFFGQGTRLTVV.